This is a list of T cell receptor beta chains from one sample in a study of blood T cell repertoires in COVID-19. This table comes from immunoSEQ multiplex PCR, and its TCRdb copy is limited to in-frame clones, with some not included. The data show 70,000 to 80,000 clones, around 85% seen once. Sequenced input: peripheral blood. Receptors originate from an elderly woman with active or convalescent COVID-19. CDR3s include the opening cysteine and the closing phenylalanine or tryptophan. A D gene is named only where the DNA matches it firmly. Clone size is stated in some rows and not others, as once, few, many or a class when expanded.

abundance,j_gene,v_gene,d_gene,CDR3aa,CDR3nt
.,TRBJ2-5,TRBV5-8,TRBD2,CASSLVWEGTQYF,TGTGCCAGCAGCTTGGTATGGGAGGGGACCCAGTACTTC
.,TRBJ2-1,TRBV2,.,CASSEFPGGQRGNEQFF,TGTGCCAGCAGTGAATTTCCCGGGGGGCAGCGAGGCAATGAGCAGTTCTTC
.,TRBJ1-4,TRBV7-9,.,CASSLGRWVIGEKLFF,TGTGCCAGCAGCTTAGGTCGTTGGGTTATCGGGGAAAAACTGTTTTTT
.,TRBJ2-3,TRBV3-1/TRBV3-2,.,CASSQNWASFDTQYF,TGTGCCAGCAGCCAAAATTGGGCTAGCTTCGATACGCAGTATTTT
few,TRBJ1-2,TRBV5-4,TRBD1,CASSPTGARPINYGYTF,TGTGCCAGCAGCCCAACAGGGGCCCGCCCGATTAACTATGGCTACACCTTC
.,TRBJ1-1,TRBV7-9,TRBD1,CASSLEDRGAFF,TGTGCCAGCAGCTTAGAGGACAGGGGAGCTTTCTTT
.,TRBJ1-1,TRBV19,TRBD1,CASSDGRGGGGNTEAFF,TGTGCCAGTAGTGATGGGAGAGGGGGCGGCGGGAACACTGAAGCTTTCTTT
.,TRBJ2-7,TRBV4-1,.,CASSHSEGGDTIFYEQYF,TGCGCCAGCAGCCATTCCGAGGGGGGGGACACCATTTTCTACGAGCAGTACTTC
.,TRBJ1-3,TRBV19,.,CASSILPSSGNTIYF,TGTGCCAGTAGTATACTTCCGAGCTCTGGAAACACCATATATTTT
.,TRBJ1-2,TRBV7-2,.,CASSFNRERINYGYTF,TGTGCCAGCAGCTTCAATCGGGAACGAATAAACTATGGCTACACCTTC
.,TRBJ1-1,TRBV29-1,.,CSATTGWDTEAFF,TGCAGCGCTACGACGGGATGGGACACTGAAGCTTTCTTT
.,TRBJ1-2,TRBV7-3,.,CASSLGPGGYGYTF,TGTGCCAGCAGCTTAGGTCCCGGTGGCTATGGCTACACCTTC
.,TRBJ1-5,TRBV7-8,TRBD1,CASSLDRQGGQPQHF,TGTGCCAGCAGCTTAGATCGACAGGGGGGTCAGCCCCAGCATTTT
.,TRBJ2-3,TRBV19,.,CASSIQREDTQYF,TGTGCCAGTAGTATTCAGAGGGAGGATACGCAGTATTTT
.,TRBJ1-2,TRBV20-1,TRBD1,CSASTGLGYTF,TGCAGTGCTTCGACAGGGCTAGGCTACACCTTC
.,TRBJ1-4,TRBV7-2,TRBD1,CASSSRQGVTEKLFF,TGTGCCAGCAGCTCACGACAGGGGGTGACTGAAAAACTGTTTTTT
.,TRBJ2-2,TRBV9,.,CASSVGTKNTGELFF,TGTGCCAGCAGCGTAGGAACTAAGAACACCGGGGAGCTGTTTTTT
.,TRBJ2-5,TRBV4-2,TRBD2,CASSQEAGGGETQYF,TGTGCCAGCAGCCAAGAAGCGGGGGGAGGGGAGACCCAGTACTTC
.,TRBJ1-1,TRBV7-9,TRBD1,CASSTGTGTTEAFF,TGTGCCAGCAGCACCGGGACAGGGACCACTGAAGCTTTCTTT
.,TRBJ1-2,TRBV10-3,TRBD1,CAITSQGAAHYGYTF,TGTGCCATCACCTCACAGGGGGCAGCTCACTATGGCTACACCTTC
.,TRBJ2-1,TRBV4-1,TRBD2,CASSQATSKQFF,TGCGCCAGCAGCCAAGCGACTAGCAAGCAGTTCTTC
.,TRBJ2-5,TRBV7-3,TRBD1,CASSLRQGPQETQYF,TGTGCCAGCAGCCTCCGACAGGGCCCGCAAGAGACCCAGTACTTC
.,TRBJ1-1,TRBV10-2,.,CASRQEVNTEAFF,TGCGCCAGCAGACAGGAAGTGAACACTGAAGCTTTCTTT
.,TRBJ2-5,TRBV9,.,CASSASGAQETQYF,TGTGCCAGCAGCGCCTCCGGAGCCCAAGAGACCCAGTACTTC
.,TRBJ2-5,TRBV3-1/TRBV3-2,.,CASSPRGLVETQYF,TGTGCCAGCAGCCCGCGGGGCTTGGTAGAGACCCAGTACTTC
few,TRBJ2-5,TRBV3-1/TRBV3-2,TRBD1,CASSQRTGAKTQYF,TGTGCCAGCAGCCAAAGGACAGGGGCAAAGACCCAGTACTTC
.,TRBJ2-5,TRBV19,.,CASSILGSQETQYF,TGTGCCAGTAGTATTTTGGGCAGCCAAGAGACCCAGTACTTC
.,TRBJ2-1,TRBV4-2,.,CASSLTQLAVSNEQFF,TGTGCCAGCAGCCTAACTCAACTAGCAGTAAGTAATGAGCAGTTCTTC
.,TRBJ2-5,TRBV5-4,.,CASSSQYREETQYF,TGTGCCAGCAGCTCTCAGTACAGGGAGGAGACCCAGTACTTC
.,TRBJ1-5,TRBV19,TRBD1,CASSPRTGGTVYQPQHF,TGTGCCAGTAGTCCGCGGACAGGGGGGACAGTCTATCAGCCCCAGCATTTT
few,TRBJ2-5,TRBV30,.,CAWKLGGRGQTQYF,TGTGCCTGGAAACTCGGGGGGCGGGGGCAGACCCAGTACTTC
few,TRBJ1-6,TRBV3-1/TRBV3-2,.,CASISQVGGARAYNSPLHF,TGTGCCAGCATTTCCCAAGTCGGGGGAGCGAGGGCCTATAATTCACCCCTCCACTTT
.,TRBJ1-3,TRBV6-1,.,CASSEVSIVWTKSSGNTIYF,TGTGCCAGCAGTGAGGTCTCAATAGTATGGACAAAGAGCTCTGGAAACACCATATATTTT
.,TRBJ1-1,TRBV19,.,CASSIGRDWDTEAFF,TGTGCCAGTAGTATAGGGAGGGACTGGGACACTGAAGCTTTCTTT
few,TRBJ1-1,TRBV7-9,.,CASSLIENTEAFF,TGTGCCAGCAGCTTAATAGAAAACACTGAAGCTTTCTTT
.,TRBJ1-1,TRBV28,.,CASKGYGGTNTEAFF,TGTGCCAGCAAGGGGTATGGGGGGACGAACACTGAAGCTTTCTTT
.,TRBJ1-2,TRBV28,.,CANYVGGYGYTF,TGTGCCAACTACGTCGGAGGCTATGGCTACACCTTC
.,TRBJ1-2,TRBV2,.,CASSTQGSNYGYTF,TGTGCCAGCAGCACACAGGGATCGAACTATGGCTACACCTTC
.,TRBJ2-7,TRBV5-1,.,CASSSRTVSTSYEQYF,TGCGCCAGCAGCTCCCGGACAGTATCTACCTCCTACGAGCAGTACTTC
.,TRBJ1-2,TRBV19,TRBD1,CASRRQGLDYGYTF,TGTGCCAGTAGAAGACAGGGCCTTGACTATGGCTACACCTTC
.,TRBJ2-5,TRBV28,.,CASSLWGGETQYF,TGTGCCAGCAGTTTATGGGGCGGGGAGACCCAGTACTTC
.,TRBJ2-3,TRBV10-1,TRBD2,CASSESTSGGTTDTQYF,TGCGCCAGCAGTGAGTCCACTAGCGGGGGGACCACAGATACGCAGTATTTT
.,TRBJ1-1,TRBV5-6,.,CASSSGRTSTEAFF,TGTGCCAGCAGCTCCGGACGGACTAGCACTGAAGCTTTCTTT
.,TRBJ1-2,TRBV3-1/TRBV3-2,.,CASSQEGAGYGYTF,TGTGCCAGCAGCCAAGAGGGCGCGGGCTATGGCTACACCTTC
once,TRBJ2-7,TRBV6-2/TRBV6-3,.,CASSYSTGQGNPNEQYF,TGTGCCAGCAGTTACTCGACCGGCCAGGGCAATCCTAACGAGCAGTACTTC
.,TRBJ2-3,TRBV6-5,.,CASRYMDTQYF,TGTGCCAGCAGATATATGGATACGCAGTATTTT
.,TRBJ1-4,TRBV12-5,.,CASGLRGQKLFF,TGTGCTAGTGGTTTGCGGGGTCAAAAACTGTTTTTT
few,TRBJ1-5,TRBV6-5,.,CASSYSSNQPQHF,TGTGCCAGCAGTTATTCTTCCAATCAGCCCCAGCATTTT
.,TRBJ2-7,TRBV20-1,TRBD1,CSASPGQGAYEQYF,TGCAGTGCTAGTCCGGGACAGGGGGCTTACGAGCAGTACTTC
.,TRBJ1-2,TRBV9,.,CASSQAIRDFNYGYTF,TGTGCCAGCAGCCAAGCCATACGGGATTTTAACTATGGCTACACCTTC
.,TRBJ2-7,TRBV10-3,TRBD2,CAIRDGGAVYEQYF,TGTGCCATCAGGGACGGGGGGGCCGTCTACGAGCAGTACTTC
.,TRBJ1-2,TRBV3-1/TRBV3-2,TRBD1,CASSQSGTGTNYGYTF,TGTGCCAGCAGCCAAAGTGGGACAGGCACCAACTATGGCTACACCTTC
.,TRBJ2-3,TRBV7-9,TRBD1,CASSSRQGYTDTQYF,TGTGCCAGCAGCTCAAGACAGGGATACACAGATACGCAGTATTTT
.,TRBJ1-5,TRBV28,.,CASSSPDQPQHF,TGTGCCAGCAGTTCCCCAGATCAGCCCCAGCATTTT
.,TRBJ1-3,TRBV5-1,TRBD1,CASSNDGQGGNTIYF,TGCGCCAGCAGTAATGATGGACAGGGAGGAAACACCATATATTTT
.,TRBJ1-5,TRBV27,TRBD1,CASSLTGTDNQPQHF,TGTGCCAGCAGTCTAACCGGGACAGACAATCAGCCCCAGCATTTT
.,TRBJ1-5,TRBV7-2,.,CASSAIPGYQPQHF,TGTGCCAGCAGCGCAATCCCAGGATATCAGCCCCAGCATTTT
.,TRBJ1-5,TRBV19,.,CASSTFSGNQPQHF,TGTGCCAGTAGTACCTTCTCTGGCAATCAGCCCCAGCATTTT